This TCR beta chain was observed in a study of blood T cell repertoires in COVID-19. V was cut by 7 bases and J by 2 bases, with 7 bases left in between. Germline CDR1 is SNHLY and CDR2 is FYNNEI. The CDR3 loop spans 12 amino acids. Assignment of participants to cohorts was predicated upon participant-reported clinical history. This clone was picked up one time. The authors' processing: Quantification of nucleated cells was approximated via reference gene primer amplification. Sequencing used immunoSEQ multiplex PCR; TCRdb keeps in-frame clones, though not all of them. D and trimming come from the DNA, and the V and J calls and clone size come from that table. The table lists about 250,000 clones, roughly 87% of them singletons, with roughly 6% in the top ten.

The chain carries TRBV2 and TRBJ2-3, with a tentative D call TRBD1 (6 bases). The source is a woman aged 25 to 45 with acute COVID-19. Sequencing input: PBMCs or T cells enriched from blood (not recorded which). CDR3 sequence (DNA): TGTGCCAGCAACAGGGACACAGATACGCAGTATTTT. It translates to CASNRDTDTQYF.